This is a list of T cell receptor beta chains from one sample in a study of blood T cells in healthy people across ages. TCRdb processed the 5' RACE reads anew with MiXCR; each CDR3 protein has one entry. This table holds 1.5 million to 2 million distinct CDR3 sequences, roughly 27% found once. The sequencing sample was made of blood. The receptors shown here come from a woman aged 30 to 39 in good health. Each CDR3 is given with its conserved first and last residue. The D gene is left open where the match is weak. For some rows the clone size is stated as once, few or many, or as a class when expanded; others skip it.

D,V,J,length,size,CDR3,DNA
TRBD2,TRBV4-1,TRBJ2-5,15,many,CASRHIAGGVETQYF,TGCGCCAGCAGGCACATAGCGGGCGGCGTAGAGACCCAGTACTTC
TRBD2,TRBV6-5,TRBJ2-5,21,-,CASSIRGQRPGTSGREETQYF,TGTGCCAGCAGTATACGGGGACAGCGTCCCGGGACTAGCGGGCGGGAAGAGACCCAGTACTTC
TRBD1,TRBV12-5,TRBJ2-1,16,few,CASGLPDRVGNNEQFF,TGTGCTAGTGGTTTGCCAGACAGGGTGGGCAACAATGAGCAGTTCTTC
TRBD1,TRBV6-1,TRBJ2-5,16,many,CASSTETGTGKETQYF,TGTGCCAGCAGTACAGAAACCGGGACAGGGAAAGAGACCCAGTACTTC
-,TRBV11-2,TRBJ2-1,13,few,CASRLIGLNEQFF,TGTGCCAGCAGGCTTATAGGGCTCAATGAGCAGTTCTTC
-,TRBV6-5,TRBJ2-1,14,-,CASSGRGEYNEQFF,TGTGCCAGCAGTGGCAGGGGGGAATACAATGAGCAGTTCTTC
TRBD2,TRBV7-2,TRBJ2-3,14,many,CASSLAGAADTQYF,TGTGCCAGCAGCCTAGCGGGAGCGGCAGATACGCAGTATTTT
-,TRBV25-1,TRBJ2-4,16,few,CASSRRIAVAKNIQYF,TGTGCCAGCAGTCGAAGGATAGCTGTAGCCAAAAACATTCAGTACTTC
-,TRBV6-5,TRBJ2-7,13,many,CASSYSLGYEQYF,TGTGCCAGCAGTTACTCCTTAGGGTACGAGCAGTACTTC
TRBD2,TRBV20-1,TRBJ2-2,17,-,CSARAGLAGESTGELFF,TGCAGTGCTAGGGCGGGACTAGCGGGGGAGTCCACCGGGGAGCTGTTTTTT
-,TRBV7-9,TRBJ1-4,14,-,CASSPLAINEKLFF,TGTGCCAGCAGCCCACTCGCAATTAATGAAAAACTGTTTTTT
-,TRBV3-1,TRBJ1-2,15,many,CASSLFTVTNYGYTF,TGTGCCAGCAGCCTCTTCACAGTGACGAACTATGGCTACACCTTC
-,TRBV19,TRBJ2-7,15,few,CASSPTGTETYEQYF,TGTGCCAGTAGTCCTACCGGGACGGAGACCTACGAGCAGTACTTC
TRBD2,TRBV4-1,TRBJ2-3,15,-,CASSQVLAGVDTQYF,TGCGCCAGCAGCCAAGTCCTAGCGGGGGTCGATACGCAGTATTTT
-,TRBV6-6,TRBJ1-4,14,many,CASTTDGSNEKLFF,TGTGCCAGCACCACTGACGGCTCTAATGAAAAACTGTTTTTT
-,TRBV20-1,TRBJ2-7,15,-,CSARVRGVSYNEQYF,TGCAGTGCTAGAGTTCGAGGGGTGTCCTACAATGAGCAGTACTTC
-,TRBV6-5,TRBJ2-1,14,-,CATLSWDTINEQFF,TGTGCCACCCTATCGTGGGACACAATCAATGAGCAGTTCTTC
-,TRBV12-3/TRBV12-4,TRBJ2-7,15,-,CASSFLAGRTYEQYF,-
-,TRBV4-3,TRBJ1-1,13,-,CASSQDRIREAFF,TGCGCCAGCAGCCAAGATAGGATTCGAGAGGCTTTCTTT
TRBD2,TRBV5-1,TRBJ2-1,21,-,CASSSTRGTSGGFRAYNEQFF,TGCGCCAGCAGCTCCACCCGGGGGACTAGCGGGGGCTTCCGGGCATACAATGAGCAGTTCTTC